The 24 T cell receptor beta chains below all came from one sample that was sequenced in a study of Graves' ophthalmopathy and Graves' hyperthyroidism. Amplification from RNA transcripts yielded the TCR beta CDR3 regions. RT-PCR in the first round used HTBI primers; a second-round multiplex PCR followed. TCRdb recomputed calls from the multiplex PCR reads with MiXCR, one row per CDR3 protein. The table shows roughly 350,000 distinct CDR3 sequences, with about 15% occurring only once. The sample was peripheral blood. These receptors originate from an adult woman with stable Graves' hyperthyroidism.

In its sample, this clonotype was seen many times. CDR3 residues: CASGLVVGSGNIQYF. DNA of the CDR3: TGTGCTAGTGGTTTGGTAGTTGGGAGTGGAAACATTCAGTACTTC. This sequence joins TRBV12-5 and TRBJ2-4, with a possible D match to TRBD2 (5 bases). The V end lost 0 bases, the J end lost 6 bases, and 12 bases lay between the germline ends. The germline V gene has CDR1 LGHNT and CDR2 FRNRAP. CDR3 length equals 15 residues.

This clonotype was found many times. This chain uses TRBV6-8 with TRBJ1-5; unclear D gene. The CDR3 length is 17 residues. CDR1 and CDR2 (germline): MNHGY, SAAAGT. V dropped 6 bases and J dropped 2 bases, with 20 bases sitting between them. CDR3 in DNA: TGTGCCAGCAGGGCGCGGCGGGCCCAGACCGGCAATCAGCCCCAGCATTTT. This translates into CASRARRAQTGNQPQHF.

This clonotype was seen at least ten times. The chain joins TRBV24-1 to TRBJ1-5; 8 bases align to TRBD1. V shed 5 bases, J shed 0 bases, and the junction held 17 bases outside the gene matches. This CDR3 contains 20 residues. Germline values: CDR1 KGHDR, CDR2 SFDVKD. The CDR3, as DNA: TGTGCCACCAGTGTCCACGACCTAGGGACAGGTCTTTATAGCAATCAGCCCCAGCATTTT. Translated: CATSVHDLGTGLYSNQPQHF.

This clonotype was seen repeatedly, ten times or more. V usage is TRBV27 and J usage is TRBJ2-5; 7 nucleotides line up with TRBD1. Trimming at V came to 5 bases and at J to 1 base, leaving 7 bases not matched to a gene. The CDR3 extends over 15 amino acids. The germline V gene encodes CDR1 MNHEY and CDR2 SMNVEV (reference sequence). CDR3 bases: TGTGCCAGCAGTGCCCCGGACAGGTTCCAAGAGACCCAGTACTTC. Translation: CASSAPDRFQETQYF.

This clonotype was counted between two and nine times. V gene TRBV14 combines with J gene TRBJ2-7; a weak D match, TRBD1 (6 bases). The CDR3 length is 14 residues. Germline V gene sequence: CDR1 SGHDN, CDR2 FVKESK. Trimming left V 1 base short and J 3 bases short, with 10 bases between. The DNA for the CDR3 is TGTGCCAGCAGCCAAGGACAGGTCCTCTACGAGCAGTACTTC. It is translated as CASSQGQVLYEQYF.

This clonotype is a singleton in its sample. The chain has TRBV28 and TRBJ1-6; D is undetermined. CDR1 and CDR2 from the germline V gene are MDHEN and SYDVKM. V lost 7 bases, J lost 6 bases, and 10 bases lay in between. This CDR3 is built from 13 residues. As DNA, the CDR3 is TGTGCCAGCATCCTGGACGGTAATTCACCCCTCCACTTT. Its protein product is CASILDGNSPLHF.

This clonotype has only a few counts. The V call is TRBV6-1, the J call TRBJ2-6; D is uncertain. The V and J ends lost 0 bases and 4 bases respectively, with 7 bases between them. Germline values: CDR1 MNHNS, CDR2 SASEGT. CDR3 length: 15 amino acids. CDR3 coding DNA: TGTGCCAGCAGTGAAGCCCCCGAGGGGGCCAACGTCCTGACTTTC. Its translation: CASSEAPEGANVLTF.

The table lists this clonotype with many counts. J is TRBJ2-7 and V is TRBV11-3; the match to TRBD1 covers 8 bases. After removal of 10 bases from V and 0 bases from J, the junction contained 5 bases not matched to a gene. The germline V gene encodes CDR1 SGHNT and CDR2 YENEEA. CDR3 length: 13 amino acids. Here the CDR3 reads CANPGQDSYEQYF. Here the CDR3 DNA reads TGTGCCAATCCGGGACAGGACTCCTACGAGCAGTACTTC.

This clonotype was recorded many times. The chain couples TRBV6-2 or TRBV6-3 to TRBJ2-6; no reliable D call. Looked up from germline, CDR1 is MNHEY and CDR2 is SVGEGT. This CDR3 has 13 amino acids. The V and J ends lost 6 bases and 2 bases respectively, with 5 bases between them. The CDR3 sequence is CASRGTGANVLTF. The CDR3 coding sequence is TGTGCCAGCAGAGGGACTGGGGCCAACGTCCTGACTTTC.

This clonotype was observed at least ten times. This chain joins TRBV11-2 and TRBJ2-5, with D perhaps being TRBD1 or TRBD2 (6 bases each). CDR1 SGHAT and CDR2 FQNNGV come from the germline V gene. The CDR3 totals 18 residues. Trimming cost V 4 bases and J 3 bases, with 24 bases left between them. The CDR3 nucleotides are TGTGCCAGCAGCTCCCTAGGGGGGCAGGGAAAGGGTAAAGAGACCCAGTACTTC. This codes for CASSSLGGQGKGKETQYF.

Note on this clonotype: One junction end disagrees with the germline gene, perhaps due to a read error. V is TRBV28 and J is TRBJ2-2; 14 bases align to TRBD2. CDR1 is MDHEN, CDR2 SYDVKM, per germline. The CDR3 sequence is 14 residues long. CDR3 sequence: CATGLAGVAGELCF. CDR3 DNA: TGTGCCACGGGACTAGCGGGAGTTGCCGGGGAGCTGTGTTTT.

This clonotype was picked up many times. The chain has TRBV28 and TRBJ1-1; weak D call: TRBD1 (5 bases). V was clipped by 6 bases and J by 10 bases, with 15 bases between them. This CDR3 spans 12 amino acids. Germline lookup yields CDR1 MDHEN and CDR2 SYDVKM. The CDR3 coding sequence is TGTGCCAGCAGCCAGGGTAGGCTAGCAGCTTTCTTT. It yields the protein CASSQGRLAAFF.

This clonotype was counted once. The chain is built from TRBV12-3 or TRBV12-4 and TRBJ2-7, with TRBD1 as a possible D gene (6 bases). The V gene lost 3 bases and the J gene lost 9 bases, with 9 bases spanning the gap. The CDR3 is 11 amino acids. The CDR3 loop is CASSLGAGQYF. CDR3 DNA: TGTGCCAGCAGTTTGGGGGCAGGGCAGTACTTC.

This clonotype appeared many times. This chain uses TRBV2 with TRBJ2-4, with TRBD1 matching over 11 bases. The J segment lost 4 bases and the V segment lost 1 base, leaving 12 bases of the junction unmatched. This CDR3 is built from 19 residues. Germline V gene data show CDR1 as SNHLY and CDR2 as FYNNEI. CDR3 DNA sequence: TGTGCCAGCAGTGAAGTTGCATCGAGGACAGGGGGCGGAAAAAACATTCAGTACTTC. Its protein is CASSEVASRTGGGKNIQYF.

In its sample, this clonotype was seen a few times. This clone may be a read error of a much larger clone one base away. The chain is built from TRBV6-1 and TRBJ2-4; D remains ambiguous. There are 16 residues in the CDR3. CDR1 and CDR2 (germline): MNHNS, SASEGT. Written as DNA, the CDR3 is TGTGCCAGCAGTGTCTTGGAGCGTTTAGCCAAAATCATTCAGTACTTC. Translating gives CASSVLERLAKIIQYF.

This clonotype was seen at least ten times. The CDR3 here is CASSLRQGRGTEAFF. CDR3 nucleotide sequence: TGTGCCAGCAGTTTGAGACAGGGTAGGGGAACTGAAGCTTTCTTT. This chain connects TRBV27 to TRBJ1-1; the match to TRBD1 covers 7 bases. The germline V gene has CDR1 MNHEY and CDR2 SMNVEV (reference sequence). The CDR3 is 15 amino acids. V lost 3 bases and J lost 5; bases outside the gene matches: 9.

This sequence joins TRBV12-3 or TRBV12-4 and TRBJ1-5; D not certain. V gave up 6 bases and J gave up 2 bases, with 8 bases separating them. The length of the CDR3 is 13 residues. CDR3 protein: CASRSQGNQPQHF. The CDR3 coding sequence is TGTGCCAGCAGGTCCCAGGGCAATCAGCCCCAGCATTTT.

As to this clonotype: A read error may be the cause here, since a much bigger clone is one base away. It is likely a read error, because the conserved phenylalanine at the end of the CDR3 is missing. The rearrangement joins TRBV27 to TRBJ2-2, with D unresolved. Germline loops: CDR1 MNHEY, CDR2 SMNVEV (reference sequence). The CDR3 runs to 16 residues. Trimming shortened V by 5 bases and J by 1 base, and 14 bases separated the two germline ends. The CDR3 spells CASSHVPRQNTGELFL. In DNA form, the CDR3 reads TGTGCCAGCAGTCACGTCCCTCGACAGAACACCGGGGAGCTGTTTTTG.

This clonotype was seen many times. The V gene is TRBV6-2 or TRBV6-3, the J gene TRBJ1-1; D is possibly TRBD1 (5 bases). CDR1 and CDR2 from the germline V gene are MNHEY and SVGEGT. Deletions cut 8 bases from V and 7 bases from J, with 11 bases between. The CDR3 extends over 11 amino acids. CDR3 sequence: CASLGRREAFF. The CDR3, as DNA: TGTGCCAGCTTGGGGCGGCGTGAAGCTTTCTTT.

The table lists this clonotype with many counts. The chain carries TRBV28 and TRBJ1-3; no clear D gene. This CDR3 has 19 residues. The V and J ends lost 4 bases and 0 bases respectively, with 22 bases between them. The germline gives CDR1 MDHEN, CDR2 SYDVKM. CDR3 DNA sequence: TGTGCCAGCAGTTCACTCGACTGGCGAATAAGAATCTCTGGAAACACCATATATTTT. Encoded protein: CASSSLDWRIRISGNTIYF.

In this sample, this clonotype turned up many times. The chain recombines TRBV7-6 with TRBJ2-5; D is possibly TRBD2 (5 bases). CDR1 and CDR2 from the germline V gene are SGHVS and FNYEAQ. V lost 0 bases and J lost 5, with 10 bases in between. The CDR3 consists of 14 residues. CDR3 loop: CASSLAGWEETQYF. CDR3 nucleotide sequence: TGTGCCAGCAGCTTAGCAGGGTGGGAGGAGACCCAGTACTTC. Looking up the rest from reference TRBV7-6 and TRBJ2-5 gives the full variable domain: GAGVSQSPRYKVTKRGQDVALRCDPISGHVSLYWYRQALGQGPEFLTYFNYEAQQDKSGLPNDRFSAERPEGSISTLTIQRTEQRDSAMYRCASSLAGWEETQYFGPGTRLLVL.

This clonotype came up many times. This chain connects TRBV12-3 or TRBV12-4 to TRBJ1-1; 7 bases are shared with TRBD1. CDR3 length: 13 amino acids. Germline trimming cut 10 bases from V and 11 bases from J; bases unmatched to any gene: 16. As DNA, the CDR3 is TGTGCCATAGAGTACAGGGGAACCACTAGGGCTTTCTTT. Its translation: CAIEYRGTTRAFF.

This clonotype was recorded at least ten times. This may arise from a read error, as a much more abundant clone is one base away. V is TRBV28 and J is TRBJ1-2; unclear D gene. In germline, CDR1 is MDHEN, CDR2 SYDVKM. The CDR3 sequence is 12 residues long. CDR3 nucleotides: TGTGCCGGTGGCGGCACTTACTATGGCTACGCCTTC. The encoded protein is CAGGGTYYGYAF.

This clonotype was detected many times. The rearrangement uses TRBV12-5 and TRBJ1-6; D not certain. Per germline, CDR1 LGHNT and CDR2 FRNRAP. The CDR3 consists of 15 residues. V lost 3 bases to trimming and J lost 6 bases, with 12 bases between them. The CDR3 nucleotides read TGTGCTAGTGGTTTCCGTCAGTTCCCTAATTCACCCCTCCACTTT. This sequence encodes CASGFRQFPNSPLHF.